Sequencing of this T cell receptor beta chain was carried out in a study of blood T cells in healthy people across ages. Study-level findings and limits: No conclusive comparison of naive versus antigen-experienced cells was possible with unsorted PBMCs. Donor CMV status, an unknown factor, possibly confounded changes in expanded clonotypes. When set beside aged donors, long-lived donors presented more naive CD4+ cells and higher diversity.

A second about 6 to 12 cycle PCR used barcoded and J-beta primers. TCRdb reanalysed the 5' RACE reads using MiXCR and keeps one entry per CDR3 protein. Of roughly 700,000 distinct CDR3 sequences listed, around 25% were seen once; the top ten hold more than 7.5%. Per germline, CDR1 SNHLY and CDR2 FYNNEI. The CDR3 consists of 17 residues. V was trimmed by 4 bases and J by 0 bases, leaving 18 bases between them. Remarks on this clonotype: Its cognate antigen is unknown.

This sample also belongs to another study, concerning T cells of mothers and their children. That work contributes: Researchers found no T cell clones that were persistent and microchimeric.

The rearrangement links TRBV2 to TRBJ2-5; the D gene is possibly TRBD1 (6 bases). Sequencing used blood. This clonotype originated in a boy aged 5 to 17 in good health. The CDR3 region has the DNA TGTGCCAGCAGTGTGTCGGAGGTCACAGGGTACCAAGAGACCCAGTACTTC. Its protein is CASSVSEVTGYQETQYF. Drawing the rest from reference TRBV2 and TRBJ2-5, the complete variable domain is EPEVTQTPSHQVTQMGQEVILRCVPISNHLYFYWYRQILGQKVEFLVSFYNNEISEKSEIFDDQFSVERPDGSNFTLKIRSTKLEDSAMYFCASSVSEVTGYQETQYFGPGTRLLVL.